Presented here are 5 T cell receptor beta chains from one specimen sequenced in a study of blood T cell repertoires in COVID-19. Sequencing used immunoSEQ multiplex PCR; TCRdb keeps in-frame clones, though not all of them. The repertoire consists of 200,000 or so clones, with roughly 88% occurring once and the leading ten covering 13%. Sequencing used peripheral blood. All receptors come from a human donor in a cohort sampled during active COVID-19.

The chain employs TRBV25-1 and TRBJ2-5, with D maybe TRBD2 (6 bases). Trimming took 1 base from V and 2 from J, leaving 14 bases between them. The CDR3 totals 16 residues. The germline V gene encodes CDR1 MGHDK and CDR2 SYGVNS. This chain's CDR3 is CASSEWVAARQETQYF. In nucleotides, the CDR3 is TGTGCCAGCAGTGAATGGGTAGCGGCTAGGCAAGAGACCCAGTACTTC.

The rearrangement links TRBV10-3 to TRBJ2-1; 8 nucleotides align to TRBD2. The CDR3 sequence is 15 residues long. The J segment lost 3 bases and the V segment lost 2 bases, leaving 3 bases of the junction unmatched. CDR1 is ENHRY and CDR2 is SYGVKD in the germline V gene. The CDR3 reads CAISEASGGYNEQFF. CDR3 nucleotides: TGTGCCATCAGTGAGGCCAGCGGGGGCTACAATGAGCAGTTCTTC.

V gene TRBV19 combines with J gene TRBJ2-1; 12 nucleotides agree with TRBD2. From germline, CDR1 is LNHDA and CDR2 SQIVND (reference sequence). V was pared by 4 bases and J by 9 bases, with 10 bases of the junction left unmatched. This CDR3 spans 16 amino acids. The CDR3 DNA follows: TGTGCCAGTAGTACCCAGACTAGCGGGAGCGGCGGTGAGCAGTTCTTC. This codes for CASSTQTSGSGGEQFF.

The chain recombines TRBV20-1 with TRBJ2-5; no clear D gene. Between the trimmed V and J ends, which lost 3 bases and 2 bases, there was a span of 13 bases. CDR3 length equals 14 residues. Germline CDR1 reads DFQATT; CDR2 reads SNEGSKA (reference sequence). The CDR3 spells CSASIPQLQETQYF. In DNA, the CDR3 is TGCAGTGCTAGTATCCCACAGTTACAAGAGACCCAGTACTTC.

This chain links TRBV13 with TRBJ2-7; TRBD1 might be the D (5 bases). There are 14 residues in the CDR3. Trimming took 3 bases from V and 2 from J, leaving 11 bases between them. Germline-derived CDR1 and CDR2 are PRHDT and FYEKMQ (reference sequence). CDR3 bases: TGTGCCAGCAGCTTTTGGGGCAGCGCCTACGAGCAGTACTTC. Protein sequence: CASSFWGSAYEQYF.